This is a list of T cell receptor beta chains from one sample in a study of patients and donors after allogeneic stem cell transplantation. TCRdb re-derived calls from the RT-PCR reads in MiXCR, one entry per CDR3 protein. The sample has 25,000 to 30,000 distinct CDR3 sequences, 7.5% to 9% seen once. Sequences were obtained from blood, either unsorted or a sorted T cell fraction (not recorded which). These receptors all come from a human donor who was either an allogeneic HSCT recipient or a stem cell or donor lymphocyte infusion donor (not recorded which). It is not recorded whose cells these are; they may come from a transplant donor. CDR3s include the opening cysteine and the closing phenylalanine or tryptophan. Each record gives: clone size, D gene, J gene, V gene, CDR3 DNA, CDR3 protein. The D gene is left open where the match is weak. Size is omitted from some rows. Given values are once, few, many or a class for expanded clones.

few,TRBD1,TRBJ2-7,TRBV6-5,TGTGCCAGCAGTTACTCGCCGCCAGGGGGCTCTAGTAACGAGCAGTACTTC,CASSYSPPGGSSNEQYF
many,-,TRBJ1-1,TRBV2,TGTGCCAGCAGTGTGTCTCCCACGGGTTTTCTCACTGAAGCTTTCTTT,CASSVSPTGFLTEAFF
-,TRBD1,TRBJ1-2,TRBV5-4,TGTGCCAGCAGTTGGGACAGAGCGGCTAACTATGGCTACACCTTC,CASSWDRAANYGYTF
-,-,TRBJ1-3,TRBV10-2,TGCGCCAGCGGTCGAGCTGAAAACACCATATATTTT,CASGRAENTIYF
many,TRBD1,TRBJ1-1,TRBV11-2,TGTGCCAGCAGCTTAGGTACAGGGGGACGGGTTGGTTCGAACACTGAAGCTTTCTTT,CASSLGTGGRVGSNTEAFF
-,-,TRBJ2-3,TRBV29-1,TGCAGCGTTGATAGTCGGGAGTACACAGATACGCAGTATTTT,CSVDSREYTDTQYF
-,-,TRBJ1-1,TRBV28,TGTGCCAGTAAGGGGGTCTACACTGAAGCTTTCTTT,CASKGVYTEAFF
many,TRBD2,TRBJ2-1,TRBV9,TGTGCCAGCACCCCGGGAGGCGGGAGGGCAGGTGAGCAGTTCTTC,CASTPGGGRAGEQFF
many,-,TRBJ1-1,TRBV28,TGTGCCAGCAGTTTGGCCCCGCGGAACACTGAAGCTTTCTTT,CASSLAPRNTEAFF
many,TRBD1,TRBJ1-5,TRBV4-1,TGCGCCAGCAGACAGACAGGGGGCGGCAATCAGCCCCAGCATTTT,CASRQTGGGNQPQHF
few,-,TRBJ2-3,TRBV18,TGTGCCAGCCGAATAGACGGGAGCTCCACAGATACGCAGTATTTT,CASRIDGSSTDTQYF
many,-,TRBJ1-2,TRBV19,TGTGCCAGTAGTATTTGGGACACCGTTAACTATGGCTACACCTTC,CASSIWDTVNYGYTF
many,-,TRBJ1-1,TRBV10-2,TGCGCCAGCATGGGGGGGCTTCTCACTGAAGCTTTCTTT,CASMGGLLTEAFF
many,-,TRBJ1-4,TRBV4-2,TGTGCCAGCAGCCAAGATCGAGGGTCTGGGGGTGAAAAACTGTTTTTT,CASSQDRGSGGEKLFF
-,-,TRBJ1-5,TRBV29-1,TGCAGCGTTGAGTACGGGGTAGGTCAGCCCCAGCATTTT,CSVEYGVGQPQHF
-,TRBD2,TRBJ2-1,TRBV29-1,TGCAGCGTTGAAGATCGGCGGGAGTTAAATGAGCAGTTCTTC,CSVEDRRELNEQFF
-,-,TRBJ2-1,TRBV20-1,TGCAGTGCTAGAATAGCGGTAAACAATGAGCAGTTCTTC,CSARIAVNNEQFF
many,-,TRBJ2-3,TRBV25-1,TGTGCCAGCAGTGAATCGGACTTCACAGATACGCAGTATTTT,CASSESDFTDTQYF
many,TRBD1,TRBJ1-1,TRBV18,TGTGCCAGCTCCCTCAACAGGGTAGACAGGGGAACTGAAGCTTTCTTT,CASSLNRVDRGTEAFF
many,TRBD2,TRBJ2-3,TRBV2,TGTGCCAGCAGTGAAGCCCCTAGCGGGAGATTGGAGTATTTT,CASSEAPSGRLEYF
-,-,TRBJ1-2,TRBV5-4,TGTGCCAGCAGCTCGGACGGTAACTATGGCTACACCTTC,CASSSDGNYGYTF
few,-,TRBJ2-5,TRBV7-9,TGTGCCAGCAGCTTAGGTGGGGACGGAGAGACCCAGTACTTC,CASSLGGDGETQYF